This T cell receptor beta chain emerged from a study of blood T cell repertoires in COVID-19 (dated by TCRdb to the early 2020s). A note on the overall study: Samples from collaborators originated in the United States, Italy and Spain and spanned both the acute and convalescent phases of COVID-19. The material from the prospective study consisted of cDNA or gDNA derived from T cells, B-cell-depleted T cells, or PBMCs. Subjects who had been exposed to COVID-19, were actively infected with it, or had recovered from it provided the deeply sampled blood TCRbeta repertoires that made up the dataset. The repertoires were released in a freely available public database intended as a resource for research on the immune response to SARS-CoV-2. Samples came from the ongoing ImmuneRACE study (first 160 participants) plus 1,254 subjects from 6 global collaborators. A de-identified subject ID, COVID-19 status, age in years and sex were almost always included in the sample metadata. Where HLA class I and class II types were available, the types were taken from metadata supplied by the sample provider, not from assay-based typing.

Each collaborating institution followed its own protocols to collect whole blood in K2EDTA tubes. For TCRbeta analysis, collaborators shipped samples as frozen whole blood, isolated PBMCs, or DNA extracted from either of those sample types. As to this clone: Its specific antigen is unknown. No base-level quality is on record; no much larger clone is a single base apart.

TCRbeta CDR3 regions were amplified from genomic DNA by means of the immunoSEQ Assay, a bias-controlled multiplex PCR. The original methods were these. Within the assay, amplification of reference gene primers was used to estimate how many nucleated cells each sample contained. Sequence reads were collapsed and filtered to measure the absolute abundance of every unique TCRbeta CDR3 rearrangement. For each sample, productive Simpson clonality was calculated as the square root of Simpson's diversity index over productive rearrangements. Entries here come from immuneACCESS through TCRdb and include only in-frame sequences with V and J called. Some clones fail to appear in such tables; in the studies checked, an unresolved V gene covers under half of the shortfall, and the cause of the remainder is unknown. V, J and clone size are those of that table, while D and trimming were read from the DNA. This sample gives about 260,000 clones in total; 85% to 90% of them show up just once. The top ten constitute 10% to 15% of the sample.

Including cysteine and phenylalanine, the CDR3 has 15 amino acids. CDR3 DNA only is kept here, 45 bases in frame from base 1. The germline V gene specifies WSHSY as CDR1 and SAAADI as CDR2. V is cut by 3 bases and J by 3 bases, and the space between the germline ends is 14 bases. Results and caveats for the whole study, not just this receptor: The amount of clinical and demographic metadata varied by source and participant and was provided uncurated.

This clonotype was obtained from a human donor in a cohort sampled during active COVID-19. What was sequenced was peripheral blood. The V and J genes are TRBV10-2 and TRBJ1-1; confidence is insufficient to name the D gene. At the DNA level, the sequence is TGCGCCAGCAGTGACCTTATCGGGTTGTACACTGAAGCTTTCTTT. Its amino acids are CASSDLIGLYTEAFF.